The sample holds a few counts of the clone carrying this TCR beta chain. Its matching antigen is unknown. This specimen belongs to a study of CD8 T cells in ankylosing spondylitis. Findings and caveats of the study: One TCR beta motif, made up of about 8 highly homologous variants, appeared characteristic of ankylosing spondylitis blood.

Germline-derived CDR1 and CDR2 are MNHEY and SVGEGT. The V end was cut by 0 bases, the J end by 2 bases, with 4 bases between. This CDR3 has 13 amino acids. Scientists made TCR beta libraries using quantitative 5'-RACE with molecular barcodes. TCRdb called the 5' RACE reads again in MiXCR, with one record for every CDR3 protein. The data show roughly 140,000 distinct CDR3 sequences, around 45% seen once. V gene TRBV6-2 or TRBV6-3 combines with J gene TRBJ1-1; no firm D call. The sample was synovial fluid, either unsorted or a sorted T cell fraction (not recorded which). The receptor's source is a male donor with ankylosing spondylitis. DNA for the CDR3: TGTGCCAGCAGTTACTCCGACAACACTGAAGCTTTCTTT. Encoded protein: CASSYSDNTEAFF.